Below, 19 T cell receptor beta chains from the same sample are listed, as sequenced in a study of T cell clones after liver transplantation. Only in-frame clones appear in the TCRdb table, and some are missing; sequencing was by immunoSEQ multiplex PCR. In the table there are over 45,000 clones, 65% to 80% of which are singletons. The material sequenced was CD4+ T cells from blood, taken more than 52 months after liver transplant. The source is a human patient who received a liver transplant. Some T cells may be supplied by the graft donor.

CDR3 nucleotide sequence: TGCGCCAGCAGCTCGACACCTTCAACTAATGAAAAACTGTTTTTT. Its protein is CASSSTPSTNEKLFF. V gene TRBV5-1 combines with J gene TRBJ1-4; no definite D call. The V and J ends lost 3 bases and 0 bases respectively, with 9 bases between them. Germline V gene data show CDR1 as SGHRS and CDR2 as YFSETQ. CDR3 length: 15 residues.

V usage is TRBV5-4 and J usage is TRBJ1-6; D not resolved. The CDR3 extends over 16 amino acids. The ends were cut back, 4 bases at V and 7 bases at J, with 18 bases in the middle. Germline V gives CDR1 SGHNT, CDR2 YYREEE (reference sequence). In DNA form, the CDR3 reads TGTGCCAGCAGCCCGAGCGGCCCGGGAAGAAATTCACCCCTCCACTTT. It yields the protein CASSPSGPGRNSPLHF. The whole variable domain, remainder taken from reference TRBV5-4 and TRBJ1-6, is ETGVTQSPTHLIKTRGQQVTLRCSSQSGHNTVSWYQQALGQGPQFIFQYYREEENGRGNFPPRFSGLQFPNYSSELNVNALELDDSALYLCASSPSGPGRNSPLHFGNGTRLTVT.

The rearrangement joins TRBV25-1 to TRBJ1-4; D perhaps matches TRBD1 (6 bases). Trimming removed 6 bases from V and 6 bases from J, with 11 bases in between. The CDR3 extends over 13 amino acids. Germline V gives CDR1 MGHDK, CDR2 SYGVNS. The chain's CDR3 is CASRQGADEKLFF. For the CDR3, the DNA is TGTGCCAGCAGACAGGGCGCGGATGAAAAACTGTTTTTT.

The CDR3 sequence: CASSEPGKEKLFF. The CDR3, as DNA: TGTGCCAGCAGCGAGCCAGGGAAAGAAAAACTGTTTTTT. This chain connects TRBV7-9 to TRBJ1-4, with D possibly matching TRBD1 (5 bases). V was cut by 5 bases and J by 8 bases, with 12 bases left in between. The CDR3 spans 13 residues. CDR1 is SEHNR, CDR2 FQNEAQ, per germline (reference sequence).

This chain connects TRBV7-9 to TRBJ1-4; the match to TRBD1 covers 10 bases. This CDR3 spans 15 amino acids. J gave up 7 bases and V 3 bases, and 5 bases lay outside the gene matches. Germline CDR1 SEHNR, CDR2 FQNEAQ (reference sequence). The CDR3 DNA reads TGTGCCAGCAGCTTCGGGACAGGGGAGAGTGAAAAACTGTTTTTT. Translated: CASSFGTGESEKLFF. The full variable domain, its missing parts supplied by reference TRBV7-9 and TRBJ1-4, is DTGVSQNPRHKITKRGQNVTFRCDPISEHNRLYWYRQTLGQGPEFLTYFQNEAQLEKSRLLSDRFSAERPKGSFSTLEIQRTEQGDSAMYLCASSFGTGESEKLFFGSGTQLSVL.

The genes are TRBV9 and TRBJ2-3, with D maybe TRBD2 (6 bases). Trimming took off 4 bases at V and 1 base at J, with 13 bases between the two ends. The length of the CDR3 is 15 residues. Germline lookup yields CDR1 SGDLS and CDR2 YYNGEE. The CDR3 DNA reads as TGTGCCAGCAGCCCCTGGGCGGGGCGCACAGATACGCAGTATTTT. Translating gives CASSPWAGRTDTQYF. Looking up the rest from reference TRBV9 and TRBJ2-3 gives the full variable domain: DSGVTQTPKHLITATGQRVTLRCSPRSGDLSVYWYQQSLDQGLQFLIQYYNGEERAKGNILERFSAQQFPDLHSELNLSSLELGDSALYFCASSPWAGRTDTQYFGPGTRLTVL.

The J gene is TRBJ2-3, the V gene TRBV5-5; D might be TRBD1 (8 bases). V dropped 3 bases and J dropped 9 bases, with 20 bases sitting between them. The length of the CDR3 is 15 residues. CDR1 and CDR2 (germline): SGHKS, YYEKEE (reference sequence). CDR3 residues: CASSSNRGGQWTQYF. The DNA for the CDR3 is TGTGCCAGCAGCTCAAACAGGGGGGGTCAGTGGACGCAGTATTTT.

On this clone: Other DNA sequences in this sample translate to the same CDR3. This chain links TRBV28 with TRBJ2-7, with D unclear. Deletions cut 2 bases from V and 4 bases from J, with 3 bases between. The CDR3 contains 11 residues. Germline V gene lookup returns CDR1 MDHEN and CDR2 SYDVKM. The CDR3 sequence: CASSLKYEQYF. The DNA for the CDR3 is TGTGCCAGCAGTTTAAAGTACGAGCAGTACTTC.

This rearrangement joins TRBV28 to TRBJ1-3; no firm D call. Trimming removed 1 base at V and 0 bases at J, with 7 bases between. The CDR3 is 15 amino acids. The germline V gene encodes CDR1 MDHEN and CDR2 SYDVKM. The CDR3 DNA sequence: TGTGCCAGCAGTTTATTGGACGACTCTGGAAACACCATATATTTT. Translation: CASSLLDDSGNTIYF.

The chain links TRBV7-9 to TRBJ2-7; the D gene is possibly TRBD2 (7 bases). The germline CDR1 and CDR2 sequences are SEHNR and FQNEAQ (reference sequence). Trimming cost V 5 bases and J 6 bases, with 17 bases left between them. This CDR3 contains 14 residues. CDR3 sequence: CASSAGVRGGEQYF. For the CDR3, the DNA is TGTGCCAGCAGCGCGGGGGTCCGAGGGGGCGAGCAGTACTTC.

The chain links TRBV25-1 to TRBJ1-6; 7 nucleotides match TRBD1. Germline lookup yields CDR1 MGHDK and CDR2 SYGVNS. The CDR3 is 17 residues long. Trimming at V came to 5 bases and at J to 6 bases, leaving 13 bases not matched to a gene. The CDR3 nucleotides are TGTGCCAGCAGTTCACACCAACTACAGGGGCCTAATTCACCCCTCCACTTT. This sequence encodes CASSSHQLQGPNSPLHF.

This clone appeared a few times. The chain carries TRBV4-1 and TRBJ2-7; 9 bases are a match to TRBD2. The CDR3 is 15 residues long. Trimming took 3 bases from V and 6 from J; bases not matched to a gene: 9. Germline assignment: CDR1 MGHRA and CDR2 YSYEKL. The CDR3 loop reads CASSHILAGGREQYF. For the CDR3, the DNA is TGCGCCAGCAGCCATATCCTCGCGGGGGGGCGCGAGCAGTACTTC.

This clone has just one count. DNA of the CDR3: TGTGCCAGCAGAGGACCTCCGAAAGAGACCCAGTACTTC. Its protein product is CASRGPPKETQYF. The chain combines TRBV5-6 with TRBJ2-5; no reliable D call. Germline CDR1 and CDR2: SGHDT and YYEEEE. The CDR3 runs to 13 residues. With 5 bases removed from V and 3 bases from J, the gap between germline ends came to 11 bases.

The chain carries TRBV11-3 and TRBJ2-2, with 8 positions matching TRBD2. J lost 5 bases, V lost 1 base, and 6 bases had no gene match. The CDR3 is 16 residues long. Germline lookup yields CDR1 SGHNT and CDR2 YENEEA. The CDR3 loop is CASSLVAGGLTGELFF. The CDR3 DNA follows: TGTGCCAGCAGCTTAGTTGCGGGGGGCCTTACCGGGGAGCTGTTTTTT.

This sequence joins TRBV7-2 and TRBJ1-5; D possibly corresponds to TRBD1 (6 bases). The CDR3 is 14 residues long. The germline CDR1 and CDR2 sequences are SGHTA and FQGNSA. V dropped 7 bases and J dropped 5 bases, with 15 bases sitting between them. The CDR3 DNA reads as TGTGCCAGCACCGAGGGGACAACTCATCAGCCCCAGCATTTT. Its translation: CASTEGTTHQPQHF.

A single count supports this clone. The chain is built from TRBV2 and TRBJ1-1, with D maybe TRBD1 (6 bases). The germline V gene has CDR1 SNHLY and CDR2 FYNNEI. The CDR3 runs to 13 residues. The ends were cut back, 4 bases at V and 6 bases at J, with 12 bases in the middle. The CDR3 DNA is TGTGCCAGCAGTGTGGCAGGGGAGGCTGAAGCTTTCTTT. It is translated as CASSVAGEAEAFF.

The V call is TRBV5-1, the J call TRBJ1-3; TRBD1 aligns across 7 bases. The J segment lost 2 bases and the V segment lost 5 bases, leaving 10 bases of the junction unmatched. Germline CDR1 SGHRS, CDR2 YFSETQ. The CDR3 is made up of 16 amino acids. CDR3 residues: CASSHTTGYTGNTIYF. The CDR3 nucleotides read TGCGCCAGCAGTCACACGACAGGGTATACTGGAAACACCATATATTTT.

The gene calls are TRBV28 and TRBJ2-7; D is undetermined. The CDR3 contains 14 residues. Trimming pared 3 bases from V and 4 bases from J, leaving 13 bases between. Per germline, CDR1 MDHEN and CDR2 SYDVKM. The CDR3 here is CASSFTATQYEQYF. CDR3 in DNA: TGTGCCAGCAGTTTCACGGCGACGCAGTACGAGCAGTACTTC.

The chain joins TRBV18 to TRBJ2-1; D not resolved. The germline V gene encodes CDR1 KGHSH and CDR2 LQKENI. The CDR3 runs to 15 residues. Trimming removed 0 bases from V and 7 bases from J, with 13 bases in between. CDR3 coding DNA: TGTGCCAGCTCACCACCGTCCGGGTATAGGAATGAGCAGTTCTTC. It yields the protein CASSPPSGYRNEQFF.